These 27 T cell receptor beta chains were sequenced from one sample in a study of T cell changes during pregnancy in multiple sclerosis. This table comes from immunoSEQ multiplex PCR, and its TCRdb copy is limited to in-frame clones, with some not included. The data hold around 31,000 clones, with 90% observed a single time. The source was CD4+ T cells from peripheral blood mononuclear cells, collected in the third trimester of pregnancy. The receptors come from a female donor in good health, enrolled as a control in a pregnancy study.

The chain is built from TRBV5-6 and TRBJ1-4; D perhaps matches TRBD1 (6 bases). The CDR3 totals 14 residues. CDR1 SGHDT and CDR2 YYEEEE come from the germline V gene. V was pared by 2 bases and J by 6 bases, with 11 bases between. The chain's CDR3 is CASSFRGADEKLFF. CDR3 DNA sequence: TGTGCCAGCAGCTTTCGGGGGGCCGATGAAAAACTGTTTTTT.

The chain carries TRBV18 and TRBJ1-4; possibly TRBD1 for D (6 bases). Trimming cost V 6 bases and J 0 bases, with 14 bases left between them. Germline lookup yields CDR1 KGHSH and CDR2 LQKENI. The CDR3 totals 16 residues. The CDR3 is CASSPRTVSTNEKLFF. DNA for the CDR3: TGTGCCAGCTCCCCAAGGACAGTTTCAACTAATGAAAAACTGTTTTTT. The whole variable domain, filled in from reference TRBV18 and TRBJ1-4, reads NAGVMQNPRHLVRRRGQEARLRCSPMKGHSHVYWYRQLPEEGLKFMVYLQKENIIDESGMPKERFSAEFPKEGPSILRIQQVVRGDSAAYFCASSPRTVSTNEKLFFGSGTQLSVL.

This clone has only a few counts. The CDR3 DNA is TGTGCCAGCAGCCAACCGGGACAGGGGAACACTGAAGCTTTCTTT. Amino acids: CASSQPGQGNTEAFF. The chain combines TRBV4-2 with TRBJ1-1, with TRBD1 identical over 9 bases. CDR1 LGHNA and CDR2 YNFKEQ come from the germline V gene. Trimming removed 2 bases from V and 1 base from J; junction bases left unmatched: 2. The CDR3 is made up of 15 amino acids.

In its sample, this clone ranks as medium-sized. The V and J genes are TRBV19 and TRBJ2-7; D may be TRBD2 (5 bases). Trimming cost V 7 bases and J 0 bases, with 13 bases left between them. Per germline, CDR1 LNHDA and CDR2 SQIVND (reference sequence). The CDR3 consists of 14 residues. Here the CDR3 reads CASTPHGDSYEQYF. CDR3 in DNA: TGTGCCAGTACCCCTCACGGGGACTCCTACGAGCAGTACTTC.

This chain's CDR3 is CAWARLLGANVLTF. CDR3 coding DNA: TGTGCCTGGGCCAGGTTACTCGGGGCCAACGTCCTGACTTTC. The chain recombines TRBV30 with TRBJ2-6, with unresolved D. Trimming stripped 5 bases from V and 4 bases from J, with 12 bases between. The CDR3 consists of 14 residues. Per germline, CDR1 GTSNPN and CDR2 SVGIG (reference sequence). The whole variable domain, remainder taken from reference TRBV30 and TRBJ2-6, is SQTIHQWPATLVQPVGSPLSLECTVEGTSNPNLYWYRQAAGRGLQLLFYSVGIGQISSEVPQNLSASRPQDRQFILSSKKLLLSDSGFYLCAWARLLGANVLTFGAGSRLTVL.

The DNA of the CDR3 is TGTGCCAGCAGCCGGGATTCTGGGGCCAACGTCCTGACTTTC. This gives the protein CASSRDSGANVLTF. J is TRBJ2-6 and V is TRBV5-8; possibly TRBD2 for D (5 bases). From germline, CDR1 is SGHTS and CDR2 YDEGEE. The length of the CDR3 is 14 residues. V shed 4 bases and J shed 1 base, with 6 bases lying between them.

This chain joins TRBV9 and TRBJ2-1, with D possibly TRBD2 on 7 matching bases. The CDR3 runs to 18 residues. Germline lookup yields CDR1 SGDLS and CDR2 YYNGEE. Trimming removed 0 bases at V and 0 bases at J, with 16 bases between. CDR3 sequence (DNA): TGTGCCAGCAGCGTAGTAGACTTTGGGGGGGCCTCCTACAATGAGCAGTTCTTC. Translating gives CASSVVDFGGASYNEQFF. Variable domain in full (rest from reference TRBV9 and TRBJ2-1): DSGVTQTPKHLITATGQRVTLRCSPRSGDLSVYWYQQSLDQGLQFLIQYYNGEERAKGNILERFSAQQFPDLHSELNLSSLELGDSALYFCASSVVDFGGASYNEQFFGPGTRLTVL.

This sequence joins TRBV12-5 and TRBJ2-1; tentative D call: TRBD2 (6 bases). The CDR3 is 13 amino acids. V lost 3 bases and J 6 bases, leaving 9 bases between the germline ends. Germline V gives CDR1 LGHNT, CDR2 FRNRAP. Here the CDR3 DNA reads TGTGCTAGTGGTTTAGACGGGGGCAATGAGCAGTTCTTC. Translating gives CASGLDGGNEQFF.

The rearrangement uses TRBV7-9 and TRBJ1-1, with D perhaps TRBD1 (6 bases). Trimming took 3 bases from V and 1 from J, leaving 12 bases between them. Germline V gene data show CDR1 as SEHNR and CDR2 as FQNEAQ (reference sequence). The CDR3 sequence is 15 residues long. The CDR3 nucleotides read TGTGCCAGCAGCTTCCAAGGGGGGGCGAACACTGAAGCTTTCTTT. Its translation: CASSFQGGANTEAFF. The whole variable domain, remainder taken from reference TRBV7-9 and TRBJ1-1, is DTGVSQNPRHKITKRGQNVTFRCDPISEHNRLYWYRQTLGQGPEFLTYFQNEAQLEKSRLLSDRFSAERPKGSFSTLEIQRTEQGDSAMYLCASSFQGGANTEAFFGQGTRLTVV.

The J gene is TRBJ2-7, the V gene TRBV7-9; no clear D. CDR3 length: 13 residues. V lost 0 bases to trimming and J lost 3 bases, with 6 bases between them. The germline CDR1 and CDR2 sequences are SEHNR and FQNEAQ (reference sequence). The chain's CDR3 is CASSLAAGYEQYF. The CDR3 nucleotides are TGTGCCAGCAGCTTAGCGGCTGGCTACGAGCAGTACTTC. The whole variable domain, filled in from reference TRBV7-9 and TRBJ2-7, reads DTGVSQNPRHKITKRGQNVTFRCDPISEHNRLYWYRQTLGQGPEFLTYFQNEAQLEKSRLLSDRFSAERPKGSFSTLEIQRTEQGDSAMYLCASSLAAGYEQYFGPGTRLTVT.

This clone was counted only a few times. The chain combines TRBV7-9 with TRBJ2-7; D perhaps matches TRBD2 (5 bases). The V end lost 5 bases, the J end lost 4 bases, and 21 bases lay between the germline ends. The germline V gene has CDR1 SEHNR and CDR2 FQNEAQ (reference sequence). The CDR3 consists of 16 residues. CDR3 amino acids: CASSPRAGVYEYEQYF. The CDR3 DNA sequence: TGTGCCAGCAGCCCGCGGGCCGGGGTTTATGAGTACGAGCAGTACTTC.

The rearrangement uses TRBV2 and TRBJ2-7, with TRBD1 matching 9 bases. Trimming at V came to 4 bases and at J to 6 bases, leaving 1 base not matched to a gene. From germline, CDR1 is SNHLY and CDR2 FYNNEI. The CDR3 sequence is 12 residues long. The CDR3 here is CASSVDRGEQYF. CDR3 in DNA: TGTGCCAGCAGTGTGGACAGGGGCGAGCAGTACTTC.

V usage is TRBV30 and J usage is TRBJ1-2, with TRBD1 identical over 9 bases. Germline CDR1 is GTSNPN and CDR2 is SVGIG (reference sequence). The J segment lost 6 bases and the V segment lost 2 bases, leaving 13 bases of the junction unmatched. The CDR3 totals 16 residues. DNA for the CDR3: TGTGCCTGGAGTCCCGCCGGGACAGGGTTTTTCGATGGCTACACCTTC. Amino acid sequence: CAWSPAGTGFFDGYTF.

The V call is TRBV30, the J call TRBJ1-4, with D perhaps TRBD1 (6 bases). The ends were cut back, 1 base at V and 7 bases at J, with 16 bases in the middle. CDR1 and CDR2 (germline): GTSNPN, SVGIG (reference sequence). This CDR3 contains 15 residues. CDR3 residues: CAWSGKQGLAEKLFF. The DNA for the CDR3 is TGTGCCTGGAGTGGGAAACAGGGTTTGGCTGAAAAACTGTTTTTT.

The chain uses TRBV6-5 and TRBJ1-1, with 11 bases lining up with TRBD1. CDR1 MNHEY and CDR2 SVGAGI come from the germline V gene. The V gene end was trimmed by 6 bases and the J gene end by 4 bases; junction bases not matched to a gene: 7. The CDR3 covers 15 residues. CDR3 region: CASRQTGTGGTEAFF. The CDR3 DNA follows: TGTGCCAGCAGGCAGACCGGGACAGGGGGCACTGAAGCTTTCTTT.

CDR3 amino acids: CASSPPRRYNEQFF. The DNA for the CDR3 is TGTGCCAGCAGCCCGCCTCGGCGGTACAATGAGCAGTTCTTC. The chain joins TRBV7-2 to TRBJ2-1, with unresolved D. V was pared by 5 bases and J by 4 bases, with 12 bases between. This CDR3 is 14 amino acids long. CDR1 and CDR2 from the germline V gene are SGHTA and FQGNSA.

This chain's CDR3 is CASSLEEAGVVNTEAFF. CDR3 sequence (DNA): TGCGCCAGCAGCCTGGAGGAGGCAGGGGTAGTGAACACTGAAGCTTTCTTT. The genes are TRBV5-1 and TRBJ1-1; perhaps TRBD1 as D (6 bases). The CDR3 totals 17 residues. CDR1 and CDR2 from the germline V gene are SGHRS and YFSETQ. Deletions cut 4 bases from V and 0 bases from J, with 19 bases between.

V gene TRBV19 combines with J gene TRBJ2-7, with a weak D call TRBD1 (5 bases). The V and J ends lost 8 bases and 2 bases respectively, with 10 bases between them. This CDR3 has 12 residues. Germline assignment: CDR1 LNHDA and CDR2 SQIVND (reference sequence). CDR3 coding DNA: TGTGCCAGTGCGGACACAGCCTACGAGCAGTACTTC. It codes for CASADTAYEQYF.

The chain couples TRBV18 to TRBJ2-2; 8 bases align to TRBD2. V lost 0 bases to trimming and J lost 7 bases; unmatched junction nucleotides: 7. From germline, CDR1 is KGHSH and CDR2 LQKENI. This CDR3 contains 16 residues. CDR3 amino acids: CASSPPSGRGNGELFF. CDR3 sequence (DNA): TGTGCCAGCTCACCACCATCCGGGAGGGGAAACGGGGAGCTGTTTTTT.

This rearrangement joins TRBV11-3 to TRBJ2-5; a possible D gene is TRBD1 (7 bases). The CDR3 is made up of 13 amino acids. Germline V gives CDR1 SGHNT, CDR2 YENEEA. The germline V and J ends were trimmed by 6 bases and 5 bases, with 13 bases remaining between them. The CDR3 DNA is TGTGCCAGCAGTGTGTCAGGGGGGGAGACCCAGTACTTC. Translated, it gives CASSVSGGETQYF. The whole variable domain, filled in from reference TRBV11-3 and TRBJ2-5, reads EAGVVQSPRYKIIEKKQPVAFWCNPISGHNTLYWYLQNLGQGPELLIRYENEEAVDDSQLPKDRFSAERLKGVDSTLKIQPAELGDSAVYLCASSVSGGETQYFGPGTRLLVL.

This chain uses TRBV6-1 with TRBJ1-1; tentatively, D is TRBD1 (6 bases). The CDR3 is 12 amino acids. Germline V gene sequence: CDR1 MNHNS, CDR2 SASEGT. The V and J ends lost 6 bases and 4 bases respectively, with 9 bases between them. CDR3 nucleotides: TGTGCCAGCAGAGAACAGGGCACTGAAGCTTTCTTT. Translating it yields CASREQGTEAFF.

The DNA for the CDR3 is TGCGCCAGCAGCTTGGAGGGACAGAGGGAGACCCAGTACTTC. This translates into CASSLEGQRETQYF. The chain uses TRBV5-1 and TRBJ2-5; 7 bases fit TRBD1. This CDR3 spans 14 amino acids. The germline V gene has CDR1 SGHRS and CDR2 YFSETQ. V trimming: 0 bases; J trimming: 5 bases; junction bases outside the gene matches: 4.

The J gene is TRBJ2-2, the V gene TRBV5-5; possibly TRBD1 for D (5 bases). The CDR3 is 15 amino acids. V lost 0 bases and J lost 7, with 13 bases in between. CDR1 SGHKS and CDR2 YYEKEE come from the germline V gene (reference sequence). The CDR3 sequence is CASSLEQGSIGELFF. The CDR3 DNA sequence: TGTGCCAGCAGCTTGGAGCAGGGATCCATCGGGGAGCTGTTTTTT. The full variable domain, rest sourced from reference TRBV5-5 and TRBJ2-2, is DAGVTQSPTHLIKTRGQQVTLRCSPISGHKSVSWYQQVLGQGPQFIFQYYEKEERGRGNFPDRFSARQFPNYSSELNVNALLLGDSALYLCASSLEQGSIGELFFGEGSRLTVL.

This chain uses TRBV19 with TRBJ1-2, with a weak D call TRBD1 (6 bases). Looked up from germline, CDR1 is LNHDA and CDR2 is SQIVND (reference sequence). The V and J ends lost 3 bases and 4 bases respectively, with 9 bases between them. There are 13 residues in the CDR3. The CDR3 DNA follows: TGTGCCAGTAGTATGGGGGGGCCCTATGGCTACACCTTC. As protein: CASSMGGPYGYTF. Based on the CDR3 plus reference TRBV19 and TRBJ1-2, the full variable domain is DGGITQSPKYLFRKEGQNVTLSCEQNLNHDAMYWYRQDPGQGLRLIYYSQIVNDFQKGDIAEGYSVSREKKESFPLTVTSAQKNPTAFYLCASSMGGPYGYTFGSGTRLTVV.

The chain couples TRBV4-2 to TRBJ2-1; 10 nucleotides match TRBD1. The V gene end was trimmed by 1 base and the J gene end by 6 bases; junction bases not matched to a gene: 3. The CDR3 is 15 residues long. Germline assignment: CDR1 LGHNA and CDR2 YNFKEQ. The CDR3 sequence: CASSQGQGASNEQFF. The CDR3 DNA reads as TGTGCCAGCAGCCAAGGACAGGGGGCCTCCAATGAGCAGTTCTTC.

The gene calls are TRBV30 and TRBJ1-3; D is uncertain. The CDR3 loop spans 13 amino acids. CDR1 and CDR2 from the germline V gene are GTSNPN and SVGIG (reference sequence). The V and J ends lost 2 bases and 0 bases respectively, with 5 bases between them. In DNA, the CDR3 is TGTGCCTGGAGTCGCGCCTCTGGAAACACCATATATTTT. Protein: CAWSRASGNTIYF. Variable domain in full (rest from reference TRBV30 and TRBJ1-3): SQTIHQWPATLVQPVGSPLSLECTVEGTSNPNLYWYRQAAGRGLQLLFYSVGIGQISSEVPQNLSASRPQDRQFILSSKKLLLSDSGFYLCAWSRASGNTIYFGEGSWLTVV.

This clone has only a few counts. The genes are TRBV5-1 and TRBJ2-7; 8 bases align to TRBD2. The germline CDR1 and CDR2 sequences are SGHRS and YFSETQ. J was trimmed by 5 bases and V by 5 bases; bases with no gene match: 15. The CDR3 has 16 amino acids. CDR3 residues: CASRLDPGLVFDEQYF. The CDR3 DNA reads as TGCGCCAGCAGACTCGACCCGGGACTAGTCTTCGACGAGCAGTACTTC.